Below, 7 T cell receptor beta chains from the same sample are listed, as sequenced in a study of T cell changes during pregnancy in multiple sclerosis. Libraries were prepared by immunoSEQ multiplex PCR; TCRdb keeps only in-frame clonotypes and omits some of them. The sample lists fewer than 60,000 clones, less than 95% occurring once. Sequencing was performed on peripheral blood, taken after pregnancy. These receptors all come from a female donor in good health, enrolled as a control in a pregnancy study.

This chain joins TRBV11-2 and TRBJ2-3; TRBD1 might be the D (5 bases). The germline V gene has CDR1 SGHAT and CDR2 FQNNGV. Trimming left V 3 bases short and J 2 bases short, with 9 bases between. This CDR3 comprises 14 residues. The CDR3 protein is CASSFRVLTDTQYF. CDR3 coding DNA: TGTGCCAGCAGCTTCAGGGTCCTCACAGATACGCAGTATTTT.

V is TRBV19 and J is TRBJ1-6, with TRBD1 identical over 7 bases. V lost 6 bases and J lost 5; bases outside the gene matches: 10. CDR3 size: 16 residues. CDR1 and CDR2 from the germline V gene are LNHDA and SQIVND (reference sequence). The CDR3 protein is CASRNPLTGDNSPLHF. The CDR3, as DNA: TGTGCCAGTAGGAACCCACTTACAGGGGATAATTCACCCCTCCACTTT. Supplemented by reference TRBV19 and TRBJ1-6, the full variable domain reads DGGITQSPKYLFRKEGQNVTLSCEQNLNHDAMYWYRQDPGQGLRLIYYSQIVNDFQKGDIAEGYSVSREKKESFPLTVTSAQKNPTAFYLCASRNPLTGDNSPLHFGNGTRLTVT.

Only a few counts were recorded for this clone. This chain joins TRBV30 and TRBJ1-1, with D hard to call. Per germline, CDR1 GTSNPN and CDR2 SVGIG (reference sequence). The CDR3 totals 14 residues. The V end lost 1 base, the J end lost 1 base, and 10 bases lay between the germline ends. The CDR3 sequence: CAWSDRTGNTEAFF. Written as DNA, the CDR3 is TGTGCCTGGAGTGACCGGACTGGGAACACTGAAGCTTTCTTT.

This sequence joins TRBV7-9 and TRBJ2-7, with 10 bases aligning to TRBD1. CDR3 length: 14 residues. Germline trimming cut 0 bases from V and 9 bases from J; bases unmatched to any gene: 5. Germline V gives CDR1 SEHNR, CDR2 FQNEAQ (reference sequence). CDR3 sequence: CASSLAGTGDSQYF. The CDR3 DNA sequence: TGTGCCAGCAGCTTAGCTGGGACAGGGGACTCGCAGTACTTC.

V usage is TRBV5-4 and J usage is TRBJ2-3; TRBD1 matches 9 bases. CDR3 length: 14 residues. The germline gives CDR1 SGHNT, CDR2 YYREEE (reference sequence). With V trimmed by 6 bases and J by 1 base, 3 bases remained unmatched. The CDR3 sequence is CASKDRGRTDTQYF. CDR3 sequence (DNA): TGTGCCAGCAAGGACAGGGGTCGCACAGATACGCAGTATTTT.

The V gene is TRBV11-2, the J gene TRBJ1-1; no clear D. From germline, CDR1 is SGHAT and CDR2 FQNNGV. The CDR3 spans 14 residues. V was cut by 1 base and J by 1 base, with 7 bases left in between. CDR3 coding DNA: TGTGCCAGCAGCTTAGGGCCAGAGAACACTGAAGCTTTCTTT. Protein product: CASSLGPENTEAFF.

The chain has TRBV5-6 and TRBJ1-5, with TRBD1 as a possible D gene (6 bases). Germline V lookup: CDR1 SGHDT, CDR2 YYEEEE. Trimming left V 4 bases short and J 0 bases short, with 11 bases between. The CDR3 extends over 15 amino acids. CDR3 in DNA: TGTGCCAGCAGCCTACAGGGTTATAGCAATCAGCCCCAGCATTTT. As protein: CASSLQGYSNQPQHF.